This passage covers 10 T cell receptor beta chains from one sample sequenced in a study of cytomegalovirus exposure and HLA in healthy donors. Use of 60 Vbeta and 13 Jbeta primers characterized the PCR. The method was immunoSEQ multiplex PCR; TCRdb's version includes in-frame clones alone and lacks a portion of them. Altogether 120,000 or so clones are present, roughly 80% being singletons, with the ten largest covering less than 5.5%. Sequenced: PBMCs. The receptors here all came from a man aged 50 or older in good health and CMV-seropositive.

The chain recombines TRBV19 with TRBJ2-7; 10 bases line up with TRBD2. CDR1 is LNHDA and CDR2 is SQIVND in the germline V gene (reference sequence). The CDR3 is 15 residues long. V trimming: 5 bases; J trimming: 2 bases; junction bases outside the gene matches: 6. CDR3 bases: TGTGCCAGTAGTCCGGGGACTAGCGCAACCTACGAGCAGTACTTC. Its protein product is CASSPGTSATYEQYF.

The chain carries TRBV28 and TRBJ2-7; TRBD1 matches 9 bases. Germline CDR1 MDHEN, CDR2 SYDVKM. V dropped 6 bases and J dropped 7; count of bases not matched to a gene: 16. The CDR3 totals 16 residues. The CDR3, as DNA: TGTGCCAGCAGCCGTCCGAGTGGACAGGGGCCGAGGGAGCAGTACTTC. Translation gives CASSRPSGQGPREQYF.

This rearrangement joins TRBV7-6 to TRBJ1-3; D is unresolved. The V and J ends lost 5 bases and 0 bases respectively, with 8 bases between them. There are 14 residues in the CDR3. Germline CDR1 reads SGHVS; CDR2 reads FNYEAQ. Here the CDR3 reads CASSPSRSGNTIYF. The CDR3 nucleotides read TGTGCCAGCAGCCCCTCTCGCTCTGGAAACACCATATATTTT.

For this clone: Compared with germline, one end of the junction differs, possibly owing to a read error. The sample holds other DNA sequences that translate to the same CDR3. CDR3 sequence reads: CASKSGTGDNSPLHF. CDR3 nucleotides: TGTGCCAGCAAGTCCGGGACAGGGGATAATTCCCCCCTCCACTTT. The rearrangement links TRBV2 to TRBJ1-6, with 10 nucleotides matching TRBD1. From germline, CDR1 is SNHLY and CDR2 FYNNEI. The CDR3 extends over 15 amino acids.

The chain recombines TRBV10-1 with TRBJ2-7; 10 nucleotides align to TRBD1. V trimming: 2 bases; J trimming: 2 bases; junction bases outside the gene matches: 6. Germline CDR1 is WNHNN and CDR2 is SYGVQD (reference sequence). The CDR3 contains 16 residues. CDR3 residues: CASSEPSGTGAYEQYF. CDR3 in DNA: TGCGCCAGCAGTGAGCCCTCCGGGACAGGGGCCTACGAGCAGTACTTC.

The V gene is TRBV5-6, the J gene TRBJ1-2; D remains ambiguous. CDR1 is SGHDT, CDR2 YYEEEE, per germline. The CDR3 spans 13 residues. With 4 bases removed from V and 8 bases from J, the gap between germline ends came to 15 bases. As DNA, the CDR3 is TGTGCCAGCAGCCCGCCCGGGTTACGGGGCTACACCTTC. It encodes CASSPPGLRGYTF. Full variable domain (outside the CDR3, taken from reference TRBV5-6 and TRBJ1-2): DAGVTQSPTHLIKTRGQQVTLRCSPKSGHDTVSWYQQALGQGPQFIFQYYEEEERQRGNFPDRFSGHQFPNYSSELNVNALLLGDSALYLCASSPPGLRGYTFGSGTRLTVV.

This clone was detected a few times. Additional DNA sequences in this sample encode the identical CDR3. This rearrangement joins TRBV5-1 to TRBJ1-2; 9 bases map to TRBD1. This CDR3 spans 15 amino acids. Germline trimming cut 4 bases from V and 0 bases from J; bases unmatched to any gene: 4. Germline loops: CDR1 SGHRS, CDR2 YFSETQ. CDR3 sequence reads: CASSPGQGANYGYTF. The DNA of the CDR3 is TGCGCCAGCAGCCCGGGACAGGGTGCTAACTATGGCTACACCTTC.

This chain links TRBV7-9 with TRBJ2-1; TRBD2 aligns across 7 bases. The CDR3 extends over 15 amino acids. Unmatched junction bases numbered 7, after V lost 2 bases and J lost 6 bases. Germline CDR1 SEHNR, CDR2 FQNEAQ (reference sequence). CDR3 in amino acids: CASSLTGGNSNEQFF. CDR3 bases: TGTGCCAGCAGCTTAACGGGGGGTAATAGCAATGAGCAGTTCTTC.

The V gene is TRBV27, the J gene TRBJ1-5; 11 bases align to TRBD1. This CDR3 has 20 residues. V dropped 2 bases and J dropped 2; count of bases not matched to a gene: 14. Per the germline V gene, CDR1 is MNHEY and CDR2 is SMNVEV (reference sequence). CDR3 bases: TGTGCCAGCAGTTTAAGGGGTCCGGGACAGGGGGATGATCGCAATCAGCCCCAGCATTTT. The encoded protein is CASSLRGPGQGDDRNQPQHF.

Only a few counts were recorded for this clone. The chain has TRBV6-1 and TRBJ1-3; weak D call: TRBD1 (6 bases). This CDR3 has 16 residues. Germline V gene sequence: CDR1 MNHNS, CDR2 SASEGT. V was cut by 0 bases and J by 2 bases, with 11 bases left in between. The CDR3 sequence: CASSEARGGAGNTIYF. The CDR3 nucleotides read TGTGCCAGCAGTGAAGCTAGAGGGGGTGCTGGAAACACCATATATTTT.